This T cell receptor beta chain was obtained from a study of cytomegalovirus exposure and HLA in healthy donors. Study-wide results and limits: Testing in vitro showed a few CMV-associated chains specific for CMV antigens.

As for this clone: What it recognizes is unknown. One junction end disagrees with the germline gene, perhaps due to a read error. Additional DNA sequences in this sample encode the identical CDR3.

The PCR was carried out with 60 Vbeta primers and 13 Jbeta primers. Produced via immunoSEQ multiplex PCR; TCRdb's table is partial and in-frame only. The sample includes over 110,000 clones, over 65% of them seen just once. CDR1 is SEHNR and CDR2 is FQNEAQ in the germline V gene (reference sequence). This CDR3 is 12 amino acids long. The gene calls are TRBV7-9 and TRBJ1-5; tentatively, D is TRBD1 (6 bases). Input material: PBMCs. This TCR was recovered from a female donor in good health and CMV-seronegative. The CDR3 sequence: CSSSLTGQPQHF. CDR3 in DNA: TGTTCCAGCAGCTTGACAGGTCAGCCCCAGCATTTT.